The 17 T cell receptor beta chains listed next were all sequenced from one sample in a study of shared clonotypes between healthy human individuals. Here immunoSEQ multiplex PCR was the method, and the copy in TCRdb shows in-frame clones only, minus some. Counted here are some 690,000 clones, roughly 91% occurring once; the ten biggest clones make up about 33%. The sample consisted of memory CD8+ T cells from PBMCs. Subset specified: CD45RO+ cells pooled with CCR7-negative TemRA cells. The receptors come from a man aged 18 to 30 in good health. Some clones in this sample may be carry-over from other donors' samples.

The chain joins TRBV7-3 to TRBJ2-1; TRBD2 matches 14 bases. V shed 6 bases and J 7 bases; nucleotides not matched to a gene: 14. This CDR3 contains 18 residues. Germline CDR1 SGHTA, CDR2 FQGTGA. CDR3 nucleotides: TGTGCCAGCAGAGGAGCGGGACTAGCGGGAGTCCCCAGGAATGAGCAGTTCTTC. Translating it yields CASRGAGLAGVPRNEQFF.

This clone was seen only once. The J gene is TRBJ1-3, the V gene TRBV9, with 9 bases identical to TRBD1. V dropped 3 bases and J dropped 0; count of bases not matched to a gene: 10. The CDR3 contains 18 residues. Germline V gene sequence: CDR1 SGDLS, CDR2 YYNGEE. The CDR3 here is CASSGPRTGEISGNTIYF. The CDR3 coding sequence is TGTGCCAGCAGCGGACCAAGGACAGGGGAAATCTCTGGAAACACCATATATTTT.

The chain carries TRBV11-2 and TRBJ2-7; D gene uncertain. Looked up from germline, CDR1 is SGHAT and CDR2 is FQNNGV. The germline V and J ends were trimmed by 6 bases and 0 bases, with 18 bases remaining between them. The CDR3 is 16 amino acids. The CDR3 reads CASRGRASLGSYEQYF. CDR3 bases: TGTGCCAGCAGAGGACGGGCATCCCTTGGCTCCTACGAGCAGTACTTC.

The V gene is TRBV6-6, the J gene TRBJ1-5, with D uncertain. CDR1 and CDR2 from the germline V gene are MNHNY and SVGAGI (reference sequence). The CDR3 sequence is 13 residues long. V gave up 7 bases and J gave up 2 bases, with 9 bases separating them. The CDR3 is CASTIGGNQPQHF. In DNA, the CDR3 is TGTGCCAGCACCATCGGGGGCAATCAGCCCCAGCATTTT.

The V and J genes are TRBV11-2 and TRBJ2-7; either TRBD1 or TRBD2 may fit D (5 bases each). The V gene lost 3 bases and the J gene lost 0 bases, with 18 bases spanning the gap. The CDR3 consists of 17 residues. Germline CDR1 is SGHAT and CDR2 is FQNNGV. Written as DNA, the CDR3 is TGTGCCAGCAGCTTCTTAGTAGGAAGTGGGGGCTCCTACGAGCAGTACTTC. Translating it yields CASSFLVGSGGSYEQYF. Complete variable domain (other parts from reference TRBV11-2 and TRBJ2-7): EAGVAQSPRYKIIEKRQSVAFWCNPISGHATLYWYQQILGQGPKLLIQFQNNGVVDDSQLPKDRFSAERLKGVDSTLKIQPAKLEDSAVYLCASSFLVGSGGSYEQYFGPGTRLTVT.

This clone was seen once. The V gene is TRBV7-9, the J gene TRBJ2-7; D not resolved. From germline, CDR1 is SEHNR and CDR2 FQNEAQ (reference sequence). The V and J ends lost 1 base and 2 bases respectively, with 12 bases between them. The CDR3 totals 15 residues. Here the CDR3 DNA reads TGTGCCAGCAGCTTAGGGTGGGCCGTAGCCTACGAGCAGTACTTC. This gives the protein CASSLGWAVAYEQYF.

The chain couples TRBV27 to TRBJ2-6; D not certain. Per the germline V gene, CDR1 is MNHEY and CDR2 is SMNVEV (reference sequence). The CDR3 extends over 14 amino acids. With 1 base removed from V and 2 bases from J, the gap between germline ends came to 3 bases. The CDR3 DNA is TGTGCCAGCAGTTTATATGCTGGGGCCAACGTCCTGACTTTC. Its translation is CASSLYAGANVLTF.

This clone was observed a single time. The chain has TRBV11-2 and TRBJ2-3, with 9 bases fitting TRBD2. In germline, CDR1 is SGHAT, CDR2 FQNNGV. The V and J ends lost 8 bases and 2 bases, in that order; junction bases with no gene match: 8. The CDR3 length is 15 residues. CDR3 nucleotide sequence: TGTGCCAGCGAAAAGCGGGAGGCCCACACAGATACGCAGTATTTT. Its translation is CASEKREAHTDTQYF. Full variable domain (outside the CDR3, taken from reference TRBV11-2 and TRBJ2-3): EAGVAQSPRYKIIEKRQSVAFWCNPISGHATLYWYQQILGQGPKLLIQFQNNGVVDDSQLPKDRFSAERLKGVDSTLKIQPAKLEDSAVYLCASEKREAHTDTQYFGPGTRLTVL.

The chain recombines TRBV4-2 with TRBJ1-1; tentative D call: TRBD1 (6 bases). Germline CDR1 LGHNA, CDR2 YNFKEQ. CDR3 length: 14 amino acids. V shed 0 bases and J shed 5 bases, with 10 bases lying between them. CDR3 nucleotide sequence: TGTGCCAGCAGCCAAGATATTAGGGGGACTGAAGCTTTCTTT. Translation gives CASSQDIRGTEAFF.

CDR3 bases: TGTGCCAGCAGTGAAGCCAGGACTAGGGGCAATGAGCAGTTCTTC. It specifies CASSEARTRGNEQFF. V usage is TRBV6-1 and J usage is TRBJ2-1, with 7 bases aligning to TRBD2. The germline CDR1 and CDR2 sequences are MNHNS and SASEGT. Trimming at V came to 0 bases and at J to 6 bases, leaving 5 bases not matched to a gene. This CDR3 has 15 residues.

The chain uses TRBV7-9 and TRBJ2-7; 10 bases align to TRBD1. Per the germline V gene, CDR1 is SEHNR and CDR2 is FQNEAQ (reference sequence). This CDR3 comprises 15 residues. V dropped 2 bases and J dropped 4; count of bases not matched to a gene: 5. The CDR3 is CASSLWRQGAYEQYF. DNA of the CDR3: TGTGCCAGCAGCTTATGGCGACAGGGGGCGTACGAGCAGTACTTC.

The genes are TRBV28 and TRBJ2-7; D not certain. V lost 7 bases and J lost 0, with 13 bases in between. CDR3 length: 14 amino acids. Germline-derived CDR1 and CDR2 are MDHEN and SYDVKM. The CDR3 here is CASTWAGSSYEQYF. Written as DNA, the CDR3 is TGTGCCAGCACTTGGGCAGGTAGCTCCTACGAGCAGTACTTC.

The chain joins TRBV27 to TRBJ1-5; D is perhaps TRBD1 (5 bases). The CDR3 extends over 15 amino acids. Germline values: CDR1 MNHEY, CDR2 SMNVEV (reference sequence). V gave up 1 base and J gave up 0 bases, with 7 bases separating them. This CDR3 is CASSLFQGSNQPQHF. The CDR3, as DNA: TGTGCCAGCAGTTTATTCCAGGGTAGCAATCAGCCCCAGCATTTT.

The rearrangement joins TRBV9 to TRBJ1-4; no clear D. The germline CDR1 and CDR2 sequences are SGDLS and YYNGEE. Trimming left V 0 bases short and J 8 bases short, with 8 bases between. CDR3 length: 13 residues. The chain's CDR3 is CASSVGMGEKLFF. Here the CDR3 DNA reads TGTGCCAGCAGCGTAGGCATGGGAGAAAAACTGTTTTTT.

This chain joins TRBV10-3 and TRBJ2-5; 10 bases fit TRBD1. The end of the DNA fits TRBJ2-7 better, so the J call may be wrong. The CDR3 has 14 amino acids. Germline V gene lookup returns CDR1 ENHRY and CDR2 SYGVKD. The CDR3 sequence is CAAQWDRGSYEQYF. DNA of the CDR3: TGTGCCGCCCAATGGGACAGGGGCTCCTACGAGCAGTACTTC.

The chain links TRBV7-2 to TRBJ2-1; either TRBD1 or TRBD2 may supply D (6 bases each). Germline V lookup: CDR1 SGHTA, CDR2 FQGNSA. CDR3 length: 14 residues. V shed 5 bases and J shed 2 bases, with 10 bases lying between them. The CDR3 spells CASSLEGAYNEQFF. The CDR3 coding sequence is TGTGCCAGCAGCCTGGAGGGGGCCTACAATGAGCAGTTCTTC.

The V gene is TRBV7-9, the J gene TRBJ1-2; a possible D gene is TRBD1 (5 bases). This CDR3 contains 15 residues. Germline V CDR1 and CDR2: SEHNR, FQNEAQ (reference sequence). The V end lost 5 bases, the J end lost 2 bases, and 15 bases lay between the germline ends. The CDR3 sequence is CASSPDLGGNYGYTF. The DNA for the CDR3 is TGTGCCAGCAGCCCAGACTTGGGGGGAAACTATGGCTACACCTTC.